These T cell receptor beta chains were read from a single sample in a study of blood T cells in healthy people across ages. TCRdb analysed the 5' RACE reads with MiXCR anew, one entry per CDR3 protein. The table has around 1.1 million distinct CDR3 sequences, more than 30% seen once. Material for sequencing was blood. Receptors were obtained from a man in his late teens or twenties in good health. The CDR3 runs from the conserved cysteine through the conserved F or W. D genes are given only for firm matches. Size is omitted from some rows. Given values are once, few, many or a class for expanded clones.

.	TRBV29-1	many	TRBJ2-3	TGCAGCGTTGTAAGCAGAGATACGCAGTATTTT	CSVVSRDTQYF
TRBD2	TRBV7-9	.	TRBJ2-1	TGTGCCAGCAACCAACTAGCGGGGGAAGGAAATGAGCAGTTCTTC	CASNQLAGEGNEQFF
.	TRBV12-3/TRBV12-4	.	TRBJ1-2	TGTGCCAGCAGTTTGGCAGGACCCCGAGGCTACACCTTC	CASSLAGPRGYTF
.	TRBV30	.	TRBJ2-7	TGTGCCTGGACGATGACGGACCGCGAGCAGTACTTC	CAWTMTDREQYF
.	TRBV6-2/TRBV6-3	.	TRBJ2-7	TGTGCCAGCAGTTACTTGGCGGGCGCGTCCTACGAGCAGTACTTC	CASSYLAGASYEQYF
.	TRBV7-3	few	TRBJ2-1	TGTGCCAGCAGCTTAAACTCTGCCGTTTACAATGAGCAGTTCTTC	CASSLNSAVYNEQFF
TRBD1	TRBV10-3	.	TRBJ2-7	TGTGCCATCAGTGAAGGGACAGAGGCCTACGAGCAGTACTTC	CAISEGTEAYEQYF
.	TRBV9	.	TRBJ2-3	TGTGCCAGCAGCGCCCCACCCGGGACTGAGGGGGATACGCAGTATTTT	CASSAPPGTEGDTQYF
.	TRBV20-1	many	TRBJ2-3	TGCAGTGCTACCAGTGCAACAGATACGCAGTATTTT	CSATSATDTQYF
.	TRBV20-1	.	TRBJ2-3	TGCAGTGCCCCGGACAGCGGCACAGATACGCAGTATTTT	CSAPDSGTDTQYF
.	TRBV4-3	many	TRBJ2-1	TGCGCCAGCAGCTTAAGGCCGGGGGCCTACAATGAGCAGTTCTTC	CASSLRPGAYNEQFF
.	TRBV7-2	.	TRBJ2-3	TGTGCCAGCAACGTAGTCCTTCAGGATACGCAGTATTTT	CASNVVLQDTQYF
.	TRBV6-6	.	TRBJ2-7	TGTGCCAGCAGTTACTCGACTACCGCCACCTACGAGCAGTACTTC	CASSYSTTATYEQYF
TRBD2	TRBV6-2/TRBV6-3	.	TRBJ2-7	TGTGCCAGCAGTTCCCCCAGTACTAGCGGGTACGAGCAGTACTTC	CASSSPSTSGYEQYF
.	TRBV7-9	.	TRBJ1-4	TGTGCCAGCAGCTACCGCTTAGGGGTAGACGAAAAACTGTTTTTT	CASSYRLGVDEKLFF
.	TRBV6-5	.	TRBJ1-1	TGTGCCAGCAGTTATGGGCAGGTCACTGAAGCTTTCTTT	CASSYGQVTEAFF
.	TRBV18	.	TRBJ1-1	TGTGCCAGCAGCCCCCCGGGTGGAGAGAACACTGAAGCTTTCTTT	CASSPPGGENTEAFF
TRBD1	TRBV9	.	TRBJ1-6	TGTGCCAGCAGCGTAACCGGGACAGGGGGCAATTCACCCCTCCACTTT	CASSVTGTGGNSPLHF
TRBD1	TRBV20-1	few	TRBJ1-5	TGCAGTGCTAGAGGGGGACAGGGTATGAATCAGCCCCAGCATTTT	CSARGGQGMNQPQHF
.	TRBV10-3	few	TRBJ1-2	TGTGCCATAGGGACTCAGAACTATGGCTACACCTTC	CAIGTQNYGYTF
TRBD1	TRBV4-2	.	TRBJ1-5	TGTGCCAGCAGCCAGGGGGCGGGACAGGGGGTTCCCGGGCCCCAGCATTTT	CASSQGAGQGVPGPQHF
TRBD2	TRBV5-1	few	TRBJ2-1	TGCGCCAGCAGCTTGATGTTCGGCGGGGGGAAAGGCAATGAGCAGTTCTTC	CASSLMFGGGKGNEQFF
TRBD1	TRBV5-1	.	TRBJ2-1	TGCGCCAGCAGGAGAACAGGGGAACCCTACAATGAGCAGTTCTTC	CASRRTGEPYNEQFF
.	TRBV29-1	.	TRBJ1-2	TGCAGCGTCAGTGGCGGGTCTAACTATGGCTACACCTTC	CSVSGGSNYGYTF
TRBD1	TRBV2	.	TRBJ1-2	TGTGCCAGCAGTGGCCCGGACAGGGGGCAGAAGGGCTACACCTTC	CASSGPDRGQKGYTF
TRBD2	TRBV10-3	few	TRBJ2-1	TGTGCCATCAGTGACTCTAGCGGGGGGGTATATGAGCAGTTCTTC	CAISDSSGGVYEQFF
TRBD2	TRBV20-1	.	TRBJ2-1	TGCAGTGCTGGGACTAGAAATGAGCAGTTCTTC	CSAGTRNEQFF
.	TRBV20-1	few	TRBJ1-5	TGCAGTGCTGCCTCGGGAGGGCAGCCCCAGCATTTT	CSAASGGQPQHF
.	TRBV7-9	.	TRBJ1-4	TGTGCCAGCAGCTCCGGAGCGGGACTTAATGAAAAACTGTTTTTT	CASSSGAGLNEKLFF
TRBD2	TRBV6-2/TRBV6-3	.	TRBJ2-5	TGTGCCAGCAGTTCGGGACTAGCGGGGTATGAGACCCAGTACTTC	CASSSGLAGYETQYF
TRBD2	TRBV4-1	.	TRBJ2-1	TGCGCCAGCAGCCAAGGACTAGCGGGGGTGCTTCACTACAATGAGCAGTTCTTC	CASSQGLAGVLHYNEQFF
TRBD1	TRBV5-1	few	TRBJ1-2	TGCGCCAGCAGTCCCGGGACAGGGGGCGCCGGCTACACCTTC	CASSPGTGGAGYTF
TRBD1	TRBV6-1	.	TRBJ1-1	TGTGCCGGCAGTGCAATTAGACAGGGAGGCACTGAAGCTTTCTTT	CAGSAIRQGGTEAFF
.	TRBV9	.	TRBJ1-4	TGTGCCAGCAGCCAAACCCCCGGGACTGGAAATGAAAAACTGTTTTTT	CASSQTPGTGNEKLFF
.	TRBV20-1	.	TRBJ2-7	TGCAGTGCTAGGGCAGGGAGCTCTCCCCTCGAGCAGTACTTC	CSARAGSSPLEQYF
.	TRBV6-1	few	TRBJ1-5	TGTGCCAGCAGTGAAGTCGCAGGGTCGAGCAATCAGCCCCAGCATTTT	CASSEVAGSSNQPQHF
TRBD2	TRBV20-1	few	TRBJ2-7	TGCAGTGCTAGAGTGGTGGGCTCGGCTAGCGGGTTCTACGAGCAGTACTTC	CSARVVGSASGFYEQYF
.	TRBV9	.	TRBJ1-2	TGTGCCAGCAGCAGAGGGGTCTATGGCTACACCTTC	CASSRGVYGYTF
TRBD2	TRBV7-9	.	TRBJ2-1	TGTGCCAGCAGCTCCGGGACTAAATACAATGAGCAGTTCTTC	CASSSGTKYNEQFF
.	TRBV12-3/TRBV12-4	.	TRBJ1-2	TGTGCCAGCAGTCTAAGTCATAACAGGGATGGCTACACCTTC	CASSLSHNRDGYTF
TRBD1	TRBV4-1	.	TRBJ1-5	TGCGCCAGCAGCCAAGATCCGGGACAGGGGGGCAATCAGCCCCAGCATTTT	CASSQDPGQGGNQPQHF
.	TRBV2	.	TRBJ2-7	TGTGCCAGCAGAACCGGCACAACCTACGAGCAGTACTTC	CASRTGTTYEQYF
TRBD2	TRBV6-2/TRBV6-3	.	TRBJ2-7	TGTGCCAGCAGTTACTCGGCGGGGGACGCTTCCTACGAGCAGTACTTC	CASSYSAGDASYEQYF
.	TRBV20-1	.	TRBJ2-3	TGCAGTGCTAGTAGGGCAACGGATACGCAGTATTTT	CSASRATDTQYF
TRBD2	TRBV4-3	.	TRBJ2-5	TGCGCCAGCAGCCAAAACCGGGACTATCAAGAGACCCAGTACTTC	CASSQNRDYQETQYF
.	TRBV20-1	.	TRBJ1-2	TGCAGTGCTAGAGATACCAGGGAGAACTATGGCTACACCTTC	CSARDTRENYGYTF
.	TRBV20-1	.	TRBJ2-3	TGCAGTGCTAGCCCCCACGCAGATACGCAGTATTTT	CSASPHADTQYF
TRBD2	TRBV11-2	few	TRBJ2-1	TGTGCCAGCAGCTTACCCTCCAGCGGGGACTACAATGAGCAGTTCTTC	CASSLPSSGDYNEQFF